This T cell receptor beta chain was sequenced in a study of T cells in Graves' hyperthyroidism and ophthalmopathy. This clonotype was seen ten or more times. Using RNA transcripts as the source, TCR beta CDR3 regions were amplified. An initial round of RT-PCR targeting the TCR CDR3 relied on the HTBI primer set. TCRdb recomputed calls from the multiplex PCR reads with MiXCR, one row per CDR3 protein. The sample lists roughly 400,000 distinct CDR3 sequences; 11% to 15% were seen once. The CDR3 covers 15 residues. The germline V gene has CDR1 SGHNT and CDR2 YENEEA. Trimming left V 2 bases short and J 5 bases short, with 14 bases between.

The sample was blood. The origin of this receptor is a middle-aged man with Graves' ophthalmopathy. The V and J genes are TRBV11-3 and TRBJ2-3, with D perhaps matching TRBD1 or TRBD2 (6 bases each). The CDR3 here is CASSLRRGAGDTQYF. The CDR3, as DNA: TGTGCCAGCAGCTTACGAAGGGGGGCCGGAGATACGCAGTATTTT. The full variable domain, rest sourced from reference TRBV11-3 and TRBJ2-3, is EAGVVQSPRYKIIEKKQPVAFWCNPISGHNTLYWYLQNLGQGPELLIRYENEEAVDDSQLPKDRFSAERLKGVDSTLKIQPAELGDSAVYLCASSLRRGAGDTQYFGPGTRLTVL.